The rows below give T cell receptor beta chains drawn from one sample of a study of robustness of blood B and T cell sequencing. TCRdb fed the PCR reads into MiXCR, producing one record per CDR3 protein. This sample carries over 1,500 distinct CDR3 sequences, 56% of them seen once, and the ten largest clones take about 39%. What was sequenced was peripheral blood. Source of these receptors: a human donor in good health. CDR3s include the opening cysteine and the closing phenylalanine or tryptophan. The D gene is left open where the match is weak. Clone size is stated in some rows and not others, as once, few, many or a class when expanded.

d_call: TRBD1
clone_size: .
v_call: TRBV19
j_call: TRBJ2-7
cdr3_nt: TGTGCCAGCTCGACGACAGGGGCCTACGAGCAGTACTTC
cdr3_aa: CASSTTGAYEQYF

d_call: .
clone_size: .
v_call: TRBV6-5
j_call: TRBJ1-6
cdr3_nt: TGTGCCAGCAGTTACAATAATTCACCCCTCCACTTT
cdr3_aa: CASSYNNSPLHF

d_call: .
clone_size: few
v_call: TRBV5-1
j_call: TRBJ1-3
cdr3_nt: TGCGCCAGCAGCCAAGACAGCAACACTGGAAACACCATATATTTT
cdr3_aa: CASSQDSNTGNTIYF

d_call: TRBD1
clone_size: .
v_call: TRBV27
j_call: TRBJ2-1
cdr3_nt: TGTGCCAGCAGTACACTACGGGACAGGGGTCAGGAGTTCTTC
cdr3_aa: CASSTLRDRGQEFF

d_call: TRBD1
clone_size: few
v_call: TRBV3-1
j_call: TRBJ1-6
cdr3_nt: TGTGCCAGCAGCCCCGACAGGGGGCCGTCACCCCTCCACTTT
cdr3_aa: CASSPDRGPSPLHF

d_call: .
clone_size: .
v_call: TRBV6-1
j_call: TRBJ1-6
cdr3_nt: TGTGCCAGCAGTGAAGACCCAGCACCACCCCTCCACTTT
cdr3_aa: CASSEDPAPPLHF

d_call: .
clone_size: few
v_call: TRBV6-5
j_call: TRBJ2-5
cdr3_nt: TGTGCCAGCAGTTCCCCCCGGGGGCGAGAGACCCAGTACTTC
cdr3_aa: CASSSPRGRETQYF

d_call: .
clone_size: few
v_call: TRBV15
j_call: TRBJ1-2
cdr3_nt: TGTGCCACCAGCAGAGAGCTTGCTCATGGCTACACCTTC
cdr3_aa: CATSRELAHGYTF

d_call: .
clone_size: .
v_call: TRBV12-5
j_call: TRBJ1-3
cdr3_nt: TGTGCTAGTGGTCCGGACACAGCTTTCTCTGGAAACACCATATATTTT
cdr3_aa: CASGPDTAFSGNTIYF

d_call: .
clone_size: .
v_call: TRBV4-2
j_call: TRBJ1-6
cdr3_nt: TGTGCCAGCAGCCAAGACTACTGGGGGAATTCACCCCTCCACTTT
cdr3_aa: CASSQDYWGNSPLHF

d_call: .
clone_size: .
v_call: TRBV15
j_call: TRBJ1-1
cdr3_nt: TGTGCCACCAGCAGAGAGTTGAGGAACACTGAAGCTTTCTTT
cdr3_aa: CATSRELRNTEAFF

d_call: TRBD1
clone_size: .
v_call: TRBV10-3
j_call: TRBJ1-5
cdr3_nt: TGTGCCATCAGTGTGCCCACAGGGGGCGATCAGCCCCAGCATTTT
cdr3_aa: CAISVPTGGDQPQHF

d_call: TRBD2
clone_size: .
v_call: TRBV10-3
j_call: TRBJ2-1
cdr3_nt: TGTGCCATCAGTGACGGAGCGGGGGACTACAATGAGCAGTTCTTC
cdr3_aa: CAISDGAGDYNEQFF

d_call: .
clone_size: few
v_call: TRBV6-5
j_call: TRBJ2-5
cdr3_nt: TGTGCCAGCAGTTACTCGACGGGAGAGACCCAGTACTTC
cdr3_aa: CASSYSTGETQYF

d_call: .
clone_size: few
v_call: TRBV2
j_call: TRBJ2-7
cdr3_nt: TGTGCCAGCCGGAGGGGAGGTCCCTCCTACGAGCAGTACTTC
cdr3_aa: CASRRGGPSYEQYF

d_call: .
clone_size: .
v_call: TRBV2
j_call: TRBJ1-1
cdr3_nt: TGTGCCAGCAGTGAAGTACGGATGAACACTGAAGCTTTCTTT
cdr3_aa: CASSEVRMNTEAFF

d_call: TRBD1
clone_size: .
v_call: TRBV20-1
j_call: TRBJ1-5
cdr3_nt: TGCAGTGCTAGACCCCAGACAGGGGCCAGCAATCAGCCCCAGCATTTT
cdr3_aa: CSARPQTGASNQPQHF

d_call: TRBD1
clone_size: once
v_call: TRBV29-1
j_call: TRBJ2-1
cdr3_nt: TGCAGCGTGCAGGGGGCTCTGGATGAGCAGTTCTTC
cdr3_aa: CSVQGALDEQFF

d_call: .
clone_size: .
v_call: TRBV5-1
j_call: TRBJ2-1
cdr3_nt: TGCGCCAGCAGCTTGAGGTCAGGGGCCTACAATGAGCAGTTCTTC
cdr3_aa: CASSLRSGAYNEQFF

d_call: .
clone_size: .
v_call: TRBV3-1
j_call: TRBJ1-3
cdr3_nt: TGTGCCAGCAGCGGAGAGGGGAAAGGCTCTGGAAACACCATATATTTT
cdr3_aa: CASSGEGKGSGNTIYF

d_call: TRBD2
clone_size: large
v_call: TRBV15
j_call: TRBJ2-1
cdr3_nt: TGTGCCACCAGCAGAGCTACTAGCGGGGACAATGAGCAGTTCTTC
cdr3_aa: CATSRATSGDNEQFF

d_call: .
clone_size: .
v_call: TRBV12-3/TRBV12-4
j_call: TRBJ1-4
cdr3_nt: TGTGCCAGCAGCCCCCACGGCAGTTTGAATGAAAAACTGTTTTTT
cdr3_aa: CASSPHGSLNEKLFF